This T cell receptor (beta chain) was recovered during a study of early T cells in non-severe SARS-CoV-2 infection. Across the study: With bulk RNA from unsorted whole blood as input, sequencing yielded unpaired chains. Study-wide points: Matching against VDJdb likely underestimated virus-specific expansions, favoring anti-spike CD8.

The CDR3 loop spans 14 amino acids. V lost 2 bases and J 0 bases, leaving 6 bases between the germline ends. Germline V lookup: CDR1 SGHTA, CDR2 FQGNSA. Molecules of cDNA were individually given unique molecular identifiers that were attached to them. TCRdb fed the 5' RACE reads into MiXCR, producing one record per CDR3 protein. The table has 95,000 to 150,000 distinct CDR3 sequences, just under 15% seen once. The sample holds a few counts of this clonotype. Antigen: not known. This receptor was obtained from an adult who was a healthcare worker with PCR-confirmed SARS-CoV-2 infection or an uninfected control (not recorded which). The material sequenced was whole blood. This rearrangement joins TRBV7-2 to TRBJ2-3; D unclear. In DNA, the CDR3 is TGTGCCAGCAGCTTACTGTCTAGCACAGATACGCAGTATTTT. Residues: CASSLLSSTDTQYF. Based on the CDR3 plus reference TRBV7-2 and TRBJ2-3, the full variable domain is GAGVSQSPSNKVTEKGKDVELRCDPISGHTALYWYRQSLGQGLEFLIYFQGNSAPDKSGLPSDRFSAERTGGSVSTLTIQRTQQEDSAVYLCASSLLSSTDTQYFGPGTRLTVL.